This T cell receptor (beta chain) was sequenced during a study of T cells in Graves' hyperthyroidism and ophthalmopathy. Study in general: Before any treatment, at initial diagnosis, peripheral blood was collected.

This clonotype was observed at least ten times. V gave up 6 bases and J gave up 2 bases, with 9 bases separating them. Germline V gene data show CDR1 as MDHEN and CDR2 as SYDVKM. The length of the CDR3 is 13 residues. Amplification of TCR beta CDR3 regions used RNA as the template. Researchers ran a first-round RT-PCR on the TCR CDR3 using the HTBI primer set. Each CDR3 protein is one row after TCRdb ran MiXCR on the multiplex PCR reads. The sample shows about 400,000 distinct CDR3 sequences, more than 15% of them seen only once. The TCR originated in a young woman with Graves' hyperthyroidism that later progressed to Graves' ophthalmopathy. The chain uses TRBV28 and TRBJ2-3; a weak D match, TRBD1 (5 bases). The specimen sequenced was blood. Here the CDR3 reads CASSLTATDTQYF. In nucleotides, the CDR3 is TGTGCCAGCAGCCTGACAGCCACAGATACGCAGTATTTT.